A selection of T cell receptor beta chains follows, all from one sample in a study of T-cell reconstitution after alpha-beta-depleted transplantation in children. TCRdb re-called the PCR reads with MiXCR, one entry per CDR3 protein. The data show about 500,000 distinct CDR3 sequences, 32% seen once. The specimen comprised PBMCs from the stem cell graft donor, sampled from the stem cell graft. The receptors were gathered from a human donor who donated a stem cell graft to a child with aplastic anemia. The CDR3 runs from the conserved cysteine through the conserved F or W. A D gene is named only where the DNA matches it firmly. Clone size appears in some rows only: once, few, many, or a class for an expanded clone.

V gene	J gene	D gene	clone size	CDR3 DNA	CDR3 protein
TRBV6-2/TRBV6-3	TRBJ1-1	TRBD1	.	TGTGCCAGCAGATCAACCGGGACAGGGAGTACTGAAGCTTTCTTT	CASRSTGTGSTEAFF
TRBV3-1	TRBJ2-1	.	.	TGTGCCAGCAGCTCCACTTCAGGGTACATAGACAATGAGCAGTTCTTC	CASSSTSGYIDNEQFF
TRBV5-1	TRBJ2-2	TRBD1	.	TGCGCCAGCAGCTTGAGGACAGGGGGCGACACCGGGGAGCTGTTTTTT	CASSLRTGGDTGELFF
TRBV12-3/TRBV12-4	TRBJ2-6	TRBD2	.	TGTGCCAGCAGCTTTAGCGGGACCCGCTCTGGGGCCAACGTCCTGACTTTC	CASSFSGTRSGANVLTF
TRBV12-3/TRBV12-4	TRBJ2-2	.	many	TGTGCCAGCAACCCCAACGCTAGGGGGGAGCTGTTTTTT	CASNPNARGELFF
TRBV20-1	TRBJ2-2	TRBD1	.	TGCAGTGCTAGCCGGACAGGAACCGGGGAGCTGTTTTTT	CSASRTGTGELFF
TRBV5-1	TRBJ2-3	TRBD2	few	TGCGCCAGCAGCTTGGTCGGTCTAGCGGGAGGCACAGATACGCAGTATTTT	CASSLVGLAGGTDTQYF
TRBV11-2	TRBJ2-1	TRBD2	.	TGTGCCAGCAGCTCCCCGGGGACTAGCGGGAGGTATGAGCAGTTCTTC	CASSSPGTSGRYEQFF
TRBV2	TRBJ2-7	TRBD2	.	TGTGCCAGCAGGGTAGCGGGCTCCTACGAGCAGTACTTC	CASRVAGSYEQYF
TRBV30	TRBJ1-1	.	.	TGTGCCTGGAGTCTTACGGGGGAAACTGAAGCTTTCTTT	CAWSLTGETEAFF
TRBV7-2	TRBJ2-2	TRBD1	few	TGTGCCAGCTCTCCCTCCGGGACAGGGCATCCCGGGGAGCTGTTTTTT	CASSPSGTGHPGELFF
TRBV12-3/TRBV12-4	TRBJ2-2	TRBD2	.	TGTGCCAGCAGTACCGGGAGGAAAGGCACCGGGGAGCTGTTTTTT	CASSTGRKGTGELFF
TRBV11-2	TRBJ2-4	.	.	TGTGCCAGCAGCTTAGCCCCCCCCCCAGGCAAAAACATTCAGTACTTC	CASSLAPPPGKNIQYF
TRBV12-5	TRBJ1-1	.	few	TGTGCTAGTGGTTCCCGCACGACGTCGAACACTGAAGCTTTCTTT	CASGSRTTSNTEAFF
TRBV5-1	TRBJ2-7	TRBD2	few	TGCGCCAGCAGCTTGGGATACGGACTAGCGGGAGAAGCTTACGAGCAGTACTTC	CASSLGYGLAGEAYEQYF
TRBV6-2/TRBV6-3	TRBJ2-3	TRBD2	.	TGTGCCAGCAGCCTCGACGGACTAGCGACCGCCACAGATACGCAGTATTTT	CASSLDGLATATDTQYF
TRBV6-2/TRBV6-3	TRBJ2-7	TRBD1	.	TGTGCCAGCAGGGGGGACAGGACCTCCTACGAGCAGTACTTC	CASRGDRTSYEQYF
TRBV2	TRBJ1-5	.	.	TGTGCCAGCAATCGGGGTTTCTCGAATCAGCCCCAGCATTTT	CASNRGFSNQPQHF
TRBV4-3	TRBJ2-1	TRBD2	.	TGCGCCAGCAGCTTCACCGGGACTAGCGGGAGTGATGAGCAGTTCTTC	CASSFTGTSGSDEQFF
TRBV6-1	TRBJ2-1	.	many	TGTGCCAGCAGTGAAGCGAGGGGCCTAACCTACAATGAGCAGTTCTTC	CASSEARGLTYNEQFF
TRBV7-3	TRBJ2-1	.	few	TGTGCCAGCAGCTCCGGGGTCTACAATGAGCAGTTCTTC	CASSSGVYNEQFF
TRBV20-1	TRBJ2-3	TRBD1	.	TGCAGTGCTAGAGATTCGTTTAGGGACAGGTTAGCAGATACGCAGTATTTT	CSARDSFRDRLADTQYF
TRBV20-1	TRBJ2-1	TRBD2	.	TGCAGTGCTAGAGATCGGGCGGGAGGCTACAATGAGCAGTTCTTC	CSARDRAGGYNEQFF
TRBV27	TRBJ2-1	.	few	TGTGCCAGCAGTTTCGGGGGAGCCCTGGAGCAGTTCTTC	CASSFGGALEQFF
TRBV20-1	TRBJ1-2	.	few	TGCAGTGCTAGAGAGGGGTCAGCTAACTATGGCTACACCTTC	CSAREGSANYGYTF
TRBV7-2	TRBJ2-3	.	few	TGTGCCAGCAGCTTAGGTACCGGAGCTCCAGATACGCAGTATTTT	CASSLGTGAPDTQYF
TRBV6-5	TRBJ2-1	TRBD1	.	TGTGCCAGCAGTTACGGCGGGACAGGGAAGTACAATGAGCAGTTCTTC	CASSYGGTGKYNEQFF
TRBV7-6	TRBJ1-3	.	.	TGTGCCAGCAGCCTCGGGCAGCAGAAAGGAAACACCATATATTTT	CASSLGQQKGNTIYF